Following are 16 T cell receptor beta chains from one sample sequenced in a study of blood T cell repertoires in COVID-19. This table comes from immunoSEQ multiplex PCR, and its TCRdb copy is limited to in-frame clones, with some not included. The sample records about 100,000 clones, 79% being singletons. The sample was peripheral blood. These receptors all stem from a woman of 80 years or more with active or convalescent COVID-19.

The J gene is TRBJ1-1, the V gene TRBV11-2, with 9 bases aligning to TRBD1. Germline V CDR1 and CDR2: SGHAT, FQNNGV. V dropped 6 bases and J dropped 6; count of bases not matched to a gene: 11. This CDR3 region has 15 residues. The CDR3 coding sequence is TGTGCCAGCAGGGGAGGGGGACAGGGTTCATCTGAAGCTTTCTTT. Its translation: CASRGGGQGSSEAFF. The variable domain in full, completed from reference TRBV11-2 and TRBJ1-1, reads EAGVAQSPRYKIIEKRQSVAFWCNPISGHATLYWYQQILGQGPKLLIQFQNNGVVDDSQLPKDRFSAERLKGVDSTLKIQPAKLEDSAVYLCASRGGGQGSSEAFFGQGTRLTVV.

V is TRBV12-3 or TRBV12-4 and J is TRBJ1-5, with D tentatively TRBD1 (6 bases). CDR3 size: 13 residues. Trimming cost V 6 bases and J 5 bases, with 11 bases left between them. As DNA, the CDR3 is TGTGCCAGCAGGTCACAGGGCGATCAGCCCCAGCATTTT. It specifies CASRSQGDQPQHF.

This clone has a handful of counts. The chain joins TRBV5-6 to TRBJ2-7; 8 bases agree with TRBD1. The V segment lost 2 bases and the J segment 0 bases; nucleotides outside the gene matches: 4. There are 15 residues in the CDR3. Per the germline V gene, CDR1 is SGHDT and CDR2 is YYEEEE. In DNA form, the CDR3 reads TGTGCCAGCAGCTTACAGGGGGTGCCCTCCTACGAGCAGTACTTC. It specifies CASSLQGVPSYEQYF. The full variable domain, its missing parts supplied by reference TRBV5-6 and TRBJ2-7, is DAGVTQSPTHLIKTRGQQVTLRCSPKSGHDTVSWYQQALGQGPQFIFQYYEEEERQRGNFPDRFSGHQFPNYSSELNVNALLLGDSALYLCASSLQGVPSYEQYFGPGTRLTVT.

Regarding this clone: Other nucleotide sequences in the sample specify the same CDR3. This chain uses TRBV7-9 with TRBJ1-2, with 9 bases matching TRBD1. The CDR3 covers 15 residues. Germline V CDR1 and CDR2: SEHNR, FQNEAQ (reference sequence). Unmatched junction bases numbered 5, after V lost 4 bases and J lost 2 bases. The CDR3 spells CASSSQGAPNYGYTF. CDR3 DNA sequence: TGTGCCAGCAGCTCACAGGGGGCCCCCAACTATGGCTACACCTTC.

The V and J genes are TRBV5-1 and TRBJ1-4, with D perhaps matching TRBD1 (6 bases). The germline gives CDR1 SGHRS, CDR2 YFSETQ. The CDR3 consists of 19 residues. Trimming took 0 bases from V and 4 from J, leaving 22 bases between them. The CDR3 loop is CASSLGYRVSVRDNEKLFF. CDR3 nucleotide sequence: TGCGCCAGCAGCTTGGGGTACAGGGTTAGCGTCAGAGATAATGAAAAACTGTTTTTT. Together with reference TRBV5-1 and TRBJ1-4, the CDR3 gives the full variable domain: KAGVTQTPRYLIKTRGQQVTLSCSPISGHRSVSWYQQTPGQGLQFLFEYFSETQRNKGNFPGRFSGRQFSNSRSEMNVSTLELGDSALYLCASSLGYRVSVRDNEKLFFGSGTQLSVL.

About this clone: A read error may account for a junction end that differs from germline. CDR3 coding DNA: TGTGCCAGCAGCCTTCTAGGCAATCAGCCCCAGCATTTT. Encoded protein: CASSLLGNQPQHF. This chain joins TRBV5-1 and TRBJ1-5; no reliable D call. This CDR3 has 13 amino acids. Germline values: CDR1 SGHRS, CDR2 YFSETQ.

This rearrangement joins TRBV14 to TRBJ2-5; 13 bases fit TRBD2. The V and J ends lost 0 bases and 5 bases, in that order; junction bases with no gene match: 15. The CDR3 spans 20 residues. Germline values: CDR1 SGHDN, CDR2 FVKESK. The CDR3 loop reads CASSQDLSGTSGIGSETQYF. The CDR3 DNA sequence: TGTGCCAGCAGCCAAGATCTTTCAGGGACTAGCGGGATTGGATCGGAGACCCAGTACTTC.

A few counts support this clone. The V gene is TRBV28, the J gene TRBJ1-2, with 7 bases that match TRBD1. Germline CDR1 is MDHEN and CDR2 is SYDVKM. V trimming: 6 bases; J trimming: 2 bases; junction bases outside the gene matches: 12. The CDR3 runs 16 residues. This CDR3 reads CASSTTRQGPNYGYTF. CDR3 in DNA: TGTGCCAGCAGCACTACCCGACAGGGCCCGAACTATGGCTACACCTTC.

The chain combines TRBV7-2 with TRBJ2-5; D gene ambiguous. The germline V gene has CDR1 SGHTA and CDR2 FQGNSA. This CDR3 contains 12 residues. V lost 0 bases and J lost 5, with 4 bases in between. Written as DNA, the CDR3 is TGTGCCAGCAGCTTAGCGAGGGAGACCCAGTACTTC. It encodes CASSLARETQYF. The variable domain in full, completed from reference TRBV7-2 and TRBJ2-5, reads GAGVSQSPSNKVTEKGKDVELRCDPISGHTALYWYRQSLGQGLEFLIYFQGNSAPDKSGLPSDRFSAERTGGSVSTLTIQRTQQEDSAVYLCASSLARETQYFGPGTRLLVL.

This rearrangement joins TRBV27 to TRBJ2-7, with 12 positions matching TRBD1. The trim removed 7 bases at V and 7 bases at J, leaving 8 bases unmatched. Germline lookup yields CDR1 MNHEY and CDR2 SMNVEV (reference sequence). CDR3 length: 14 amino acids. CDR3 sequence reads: CASTSGQGAKEQYF. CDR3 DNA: TGTGCCAGCACCTCGGGACAGGGGGCGAAAGAGCAGTACTTC.

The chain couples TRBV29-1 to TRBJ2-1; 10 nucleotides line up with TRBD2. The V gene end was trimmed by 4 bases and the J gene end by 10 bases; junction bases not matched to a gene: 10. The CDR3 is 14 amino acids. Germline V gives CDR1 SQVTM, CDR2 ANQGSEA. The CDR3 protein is CSVGGGTSVKEQFF. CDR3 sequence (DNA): TGCAGCGTTGGCGGCGGGACTAGCGTCAAGGAGCAGTTCTTC.

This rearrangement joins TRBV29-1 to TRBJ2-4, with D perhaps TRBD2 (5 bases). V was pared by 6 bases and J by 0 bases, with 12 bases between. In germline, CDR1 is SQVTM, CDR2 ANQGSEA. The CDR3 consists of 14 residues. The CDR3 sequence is CSVEDGLAKNIQYF. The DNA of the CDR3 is TGCAGCGTAGAGGACGGACTAGCCAAAAACATTCAGTACTTC.

The CDR3 DNA reads TGTGCCAGCAGCGAACACAGGGGGCGAGATACGCAGTATTTT. Its protein product is CASSEHRGRDTQYF. The chain combines TRBV7-2 with TRBJ2-3, with 9 bases aligning to TRBD1. J was trimmed by 5 bases and V by 5 bases; bases with no gene match: 5. Germline V gene lookup returns CDR1 SGHTA and CDR2 FQGNSA. This CDR3 is 14 amino acids long.

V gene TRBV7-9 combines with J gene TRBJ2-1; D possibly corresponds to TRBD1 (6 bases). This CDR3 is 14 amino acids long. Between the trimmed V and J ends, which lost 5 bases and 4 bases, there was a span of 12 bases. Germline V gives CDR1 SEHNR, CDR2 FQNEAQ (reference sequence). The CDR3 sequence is CASSPGQYYNEQFF. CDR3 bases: TGTGCCAGCAGCCCCGGACAGTATTACAATGAGCAGTTCTTC.

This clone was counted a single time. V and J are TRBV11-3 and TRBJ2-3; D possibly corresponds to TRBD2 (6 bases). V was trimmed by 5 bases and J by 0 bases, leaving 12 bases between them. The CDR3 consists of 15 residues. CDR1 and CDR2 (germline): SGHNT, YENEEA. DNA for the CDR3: TGTGCCAGCAGCCACCGAAGCGGGAGCACAGATACGCAGTATTTT. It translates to CASSHRSGSTDTQYF.

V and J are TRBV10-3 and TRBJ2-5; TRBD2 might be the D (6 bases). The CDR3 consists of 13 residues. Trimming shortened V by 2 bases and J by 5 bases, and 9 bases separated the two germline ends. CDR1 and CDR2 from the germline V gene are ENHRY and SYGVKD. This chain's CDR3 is CAISEGGLETQYF. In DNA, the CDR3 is TGTGCCATCAGTGAGGGGGGGTTGGAGACCCAGTACTTC.